The clone carrying this T cell receptor beta chain showed up just once. Its target is unknown. The data belong to a study of cytomegalovirus exposure and HLA in healthy donors. Study-level findings and limits: Only CMV serostatus was available as immune exposure information.

Trimming removed 5 bases from V and 3 bases from J; junction bases left unmatched: 3. The V gene's germline CDR1 is ENHRY and CDR2 SYGVKD. The CDR3 is made up of 14 amino acids. Primers for the PCR totalled 60 Vbeta and 13 Jbeta. Some clones are missing from TCRdb's copy, which holds only in-frame ones; the method was immunoSEQ multiplex PCR. The table shows about 83,000 clones, with around 76% occurring only once. This sequence joins TRBV10-3 and TRBJ2-7; 11 bases fit TRBD2. The sequenced sample consisted of PBMCs. The sequence was obtained from a man aged 18 to 30 in good health and CMV-seropositive. CDR3 residues: CAISLLAGDYEQYF. The CDR3 coding sequence is TGTGCCATCAGTTTACTAGCGGGAGACTACGAGCAGTACTTC.